This T cell receptor (beta chain) was captured by sequencing in a study of CD8+CD57+ T cells in acquired aplastic anemia. The overall study: When averaged, DNA from sorted CD4+ and CD8+ cells came to 2.5 to 3.5 ug. Among healthy donors, CD4+ cells averaged roughly 11 million reads.

The CDR3 runs to 15 residues. The germline CDR1 and CDR2 sequences are SQVTM and ANQGSEA. Germline trimming cut 4 bases from V and 2 bases from J; bases unmatched to any gene: 5. The template used for profiling TCR beta VDJ and CDR3 was genomic DNA. Via MiXCR, TCRdb re-called the reads, giving one row per CDR3 protein. The table lists about 48,000 distinct CDR3 sequences, 55% to 75% of them singletons, with less than 40% in the top ten. General study points: Approximately 28 CD8+ CDR3 sequences were shared between patients and controls. CD8+ Simpson's diversity showed no significant patient-control difference.

Remarks on this clonotype: Antigen unknown.

This receptor was taken from a human donor in good health, serving as a control. The rearrangement uses TRBV29-1 and TRBJ2-3, with 11 bases aligning to TRBD2. Specimen: sorted CD4+, CD8+, or CD8+CD57+ T cells (not recorded which) from PBMCs. CDR3 loop: CSVAGLADATDTQYF. The CDR3 DNA is TGCAGCGTTGCGGGACTAGCGGACGCCACAGATACGCAGTATTTT.